These T cell receptor beta chains were read from a single sample in a study of human T cells and chemical hapten exposure. TCRdb re-called the RACE reads through MiXCR, storing one row per CDR3 protein. This sample has approximately 90,000 distinct CDR3 sequences; 8.5% to 9% occur once, and the top ten carry 2.5% to 3%. The specimen sequenced was whole blood. These receptors came from a female donor in good health. Some clones in this sample may be carry-over from other donors' samples. Both conserved end residues are part of each CDR3. The D gene is left open where the match is weak. Size is stated for part of the rows, as once, few or many counts, or as a class when the clone is expanded.

many,TRBD2,TRBJ2-2,TRBV3-1,CASSQDREREWKDGELFF,TGTGCCAGCAGCCAAGATCGGGAGCGGGAATGGAAGGACGGGGAGCTGTTTTTT
many,-,TRBJ1-4,TRBV20-1,CSATPGARGEKLFF,TGCAGTGCTACCCCAGGGGCCCGAGGTGAAAAACTGTTTTTT
-,-,TRBJ2-3,TRBV29-1,CSVEDDTGTDTQYF,TGCAGCGTTGAAGATGATACAGGCACAGATACGCAGTATTTT
-,-,TRBJ2-1,TRBV6-6,CASSDRGGADEQFF,TGTGCCAGCAGTGATCGCGGCGGAGCGGATGAGCAGTTCTTC
many,-,TRBJ2-5,TRBV7-2,CASSLASVPQETQYF,TGTGCCAGCAGCTTAGCTAGCGTCCCTCAAGAGACCCAGTACTTC
many,-,TRBJ1-4,TRBV21-1,CASSRRRWGNEKLFF,TGTGCCAGCAGTCGGAGGAGGTGGGGAAATGAAAAACTGTTTTTT
-,TRBD1,TRBJ1-1,TRBV19,CASRDRVSEAFF,TGTGCCAGTAGGGACAGGGTCTCTGAAGCTTTCTTT
many,-,TRBJ2-5,TRBV6-5,CASSSVYQETQYF,TGTGCCAGCTCCTCAGTGTACCAAGAGACCCAGTACTTC
few,-,TRBJ2-1,TRBV7-3,CASSLERGVFNEQFF,TGTGCCAGCAGCTTAGAAAGGGGGGTGTTCAATGAGCAGTTCTTC
-,-,TRBJ1-3,TRBV29-1,CSVTLAMTGNTIYF,TGCAGCGTTACTCTGGCCATGACGGGAAACACCATATATTTT
few,TRBD1,TRBJ1-4,TRBV7-9,CASSLSGQGATTNEKLFF,TGTGCCAGCAGCTTATCCGGACAGGGGGCGACAACTAATGAAAAACTGTTTTTT
-,TRBD2,TRBJ2-1,TRBV28,CASSLLSAGGSKNEQFF,TGTGCCAGCAGTTTATTGTCAGCGGGAGGCTCGAAGAATGAGCAGTTCTTC
many,-,TRBJ1-1,TRBV14,CASSQRTSVGTEAFF,TGTGCCAGCAGCCAACGGACCAGCGTGGGTACTGAAGCTTTCTTT
few,TRBD1,TRBJ1-4,TRBV7-2,CASSMMTGTGVEKLFF,TGTGCCAGCAGCATGATGACCGGGACAGGGGTTGAAAAACTGTTTTTT
-,TRBD2,TRBJ2-3,TRBV7-2,CASSLGEGRDTQYF,TGTGCCAGCAGCTTAGGGGAGGGGAGAGATACGCAGTATTTT
many,-,TRBJ2-5,TRBV2,CASSEGRLSQETQYF,TGTGCCAGCAGTGAGGGACGGCTGTCCCAAGAGACCCAGTACTTC
-,TRBD1,TRBJ2-3,TRBV5-1,CASSPGQGRDTQYF,TGCGCCAGCAGCCCGGGACAGGGGAGGGATACGCAGTATTTT
few,-,TRBJ2-2,TRBV5-1,CASSITNTGELFF,TGCGCCAGCAGCATAACTAACACCGGGGAGCTGTTTTTT
many,-,TRBJ2-3,TRBV29-1,CSVVPDGFTDTQYF,TGCAGCGTTGTGCCGGACGGATTCACAGATACGCAGTATTTT
-,-,TRBJ2-7,TRBV5-6,CASSWDQGVREQYF,TGTGCCAGCAGCTGGGACCAGGGCGTGCGCGAGCAGTACTTC
-,TRBD1,TRBJ2-1,TRBV2,CASSRDRASDEQFF,TGTGCCAGCAGCAGAGACAGGGCTTCTGATGAGCAGTTCTTC
few,TRBD2,TRBJ2-1,TRBV10-1,CASGTSAVGEQFF,TGCGCCAGCGGGACTAGCGCCGTCGGAGAGCAGTTCTTC